Below are 25 T cell receptor beta chains sequenced from a single sample in a study of identical twins. In TCRdb, the 5' RACE reads were re-called with MiXCR into one record per CDR3 protein. The table includes about 220,000 distinct CDR3 sequences, 7.5% detected once. This same sample was also taken into another study, of yellow fever vaccine responses in identical twins.

The sequenced sample was memory (CD45RO+) T cells sorted from blood. Receptor source: a woman aged 18-29 years in good health.

This clonotype was detected only a few times. The chain recombines TRBV6-1 with TRBJ2-5; TRBD2 might be the D (5 bases). The CDR3 runs 14 residues. Trimming took off 5 bases at V and 2 bases at J, with 12 bases between the two ends. Looked up from germline, CDR1 is MNHNS and CDR2 is SASEGT. The CDR3 DNA is TGTGCCAGCAGTACATGGACGGGACAAGAGACCCAGTACTTC. Its protein is CASSTWTGQETQYF.

The chain is built from TRBV10-2 and TRBJ2-3, with D uncertain. This CDR3 is built from 16 residues. Per germline, CDR1 WSHSY and CDR2 SAAADI. The V and J ends lost 10 bases and 0 bases respectively, with 20 bases between them. CDR3 region: CATKSGSGGSTDTQYF. The CDR3 nucleotides are TGCGCCACAAAGTCGGGTAGTGGCGGTAGCACAGATACGCAGTATTTT.

A few counts support this clonotype. The gene calls are TRBV7-2 and TRBJ2-3, with D perhaps given as TRBD1 or TRBD2 (5 bases each). This CDR3 is 12 amino acids long. With 6 bases removed from V and 8 bases from J, the gap between germline ends came to 12 bases. Germline assignment: CDR1 SGHTA and CDR2 FQGNSA. The CDR3: CASSFPGATQYF. The CDR3 coding sequence is TGTGCCAGCAGTTTTCCCGGGGCTACGCAGTATTTT.

This clonotype was found many times. V is TRBV20-1 and J is TRBJ2-7, with D perhaps matching TRBD1 (5 bases). Germline loops: CDR1 DFQATT, CDR2 SNEGSKA (reference sequence). The germline V and J ends were trimmed by 0 bases and 2 bases, with 14 bases remaining between them. The CDR3 is made up of 15 amino acids. CDR3 region: CSARDLVSGTYEQYF. DNA of the CDR3: TGCAGTGCTAGAGATTTGGTGTCAGGGACCTACGAGCAGTACTTC.

This clonotype was seen more than once but under ten times. The chain couples TRBV29-1 to TRBJ1-3; D not resolved. This CDR3 has 12 residues. Trimming removed 0 bases from V and 4 bases from J, with 4 bases in between. Germline-derived CDR1 and CDR2 are SQVTM and ANQGSEA. CDR3 nucleotide sequence: TGCAGCGTTGAAGATCTGGGAAACACCATATATTTT. Amino acids: CSVEDLGNTIYF. Looking up the rest from reference TRBV29-1 and TRBJ1-3 gives the full variable domain: SAVISQKPSRDICQRGTSLTIQCQVDSQVTMMFWYRQQPGQSLTLIATANQGSEATYESGFVIDKFPISRPNLTFSTLTVSNMSPEDSSIYLCSVEDLGNTIYFGEGSWLTVV.

On this clonotype: The junction does not match germline at one end; this may be a read error. V is TRBV19 and J is TRBJ2-4; 8 nucleotides line up with TRBD1. Germline V gene lookup returns CDR1 LNHDA and CDR2 SQIVND (reference sequence). CDR3 length: 15 amino acids. CDR3 sequence: CASGGQVLAKNVQYF. The CDR3 nucleotides are TGTGCCAGTGGGGGACAGGTCCTAGCCAAAAACGTTCAGTACTTC.

In this sample, this clonotype turned up many times. The chain couples TRBV27 to TRBJ2-5; the D gene could be TRBD1 or TRBD2 (6 bases each). Looked up from germline, CDR1 is MNHEY and CDR2 is SMNVEV (reference sequence). The germline V and J ends were trimmed by 2 bases and 5 bases, with 15 bases remaining between them. This CDR3 spans 15 amino acids. The CDR3, as DNA: TGTGCCAGCAGTTTAATAAGTGGGGGGCTGGAGACCCAGTACTTC. This codes for CASSLISGGLETQYF.

A few counts support this clonotype. V usage is TRBV12-3 or TRBV12-4 and J usage is TRBJ1-6, with 7 bases identical to TRBD1. The CDR3 runs to 15 residues. V shed 3 bases and J 10 bases; nucleotides not matched to a gene: 9. The CDR3 bases are TGTGCCAGCAGTTTCGGGGACAGTGGGGACTCACCCCTCCACTTT. It translates to CASSFGDSGDSPLHF.

The chain is built from TRBV5-6 and TRBJ2-3; no firm D call. Trimming stripped 0 bases from V and 3 bases from J, with 5 bases between. Germline V gives CDR1 SGHDT, CDR2 YYEEEE. This CDR3 is 13 amino acids long. For the CDR3, the DNA is TGTGCCAGCAGCTTGGCAAGGACAGATACGCAGTATTTT. Its protein product is CASSLARTDTQYF.

Concerning this clonotype: A single base separates this from a much larger clone, so it may be a read error. The rearrangement uses TRBV6-2 or TRBV6-3 and TRBJ2-1, with 10 bases lining up with TRBD2. The CDR3 has 15 residues. The germline gives CDR1 MNHEY, CDR2 SVGEGT. The CDR3 sequence: CDSSDQAGGPNEQFF. The CDR3 region has the DNA TGTGACAGCAGTGATCAAGCGGGAGGGCCAAATGAGCAGTTCTTC.

The CDR3 loop is CASSYGDGDTGELFF. In DNA form, the CDR3 reads TGTGCCAGCAGTTACGGGGACGGAGACACCGGGGAGCTGTTTTTT. The chain uses TRBV6-2 or TRBV6-3 and TRBJ2-2; D might be TRBD1 or TRBD2, each matching 5 bases. V was pared by 2 bases and J by 3 bases, with 10 bases between. The V gene's germline CDR1 is MNHEY and CDR2 SVGEGT. The CDR3 runs 15 residues.

This clonotype has ten or more counts. V is TRBV5-1 and J is TRBJ2-5; maybe TRBD2 (6 bases). This CDR3 contains 15 residues. The germline gives CDR1 SGHRS, CDR2 YFSETQ. The V end was cut by 2 bases, the J end by 2 bases, with 13 bases between. CDR3 in amino acids: CASSFIGTQQETQYF. The DNA of the CDR3 is TGCGCCAGCAGCTTTATTGGGACTCAACAAGAGACCCAGTACTTC.

This chain connects TRBV29-1 to TRBJ1-1; no clear D. Germline values: CDR1 SQVTM, CDR2 ANQGSEA. The length of the CDR3 is 12 residues. V was clipped by 3 bases and J by 5 bases, with 10 bases between them. CDR3 region: CSVDLGRTEAFF. The CDR3 nucleotides are TGCAGCGTTGATTTGGGTAGGACTGAAGCTTTCTTT.

CDR3 nucleotide sequence: TGCAGTGCTGGGACGGGAAGCTCCTACAATGAGCAGTTCTTC. Protein: CSAGTGSSYNEQFF. The chain joins TRBV20-1 to TRBJ2-1, with D perhaps TRBD1 or TRBD2 (5 bases each). Germline lookup yields CDR1 DFQATT and CDR2 SNEGSKA (reference sequence). Trimming left V 5 bases short and J 0 bases short, with 11 bases between. This CDR3 spans 14 amino acids.

This chain joins TRBV5-1 and TRBJ2-6, with D uncertain. Germline values: CDR1 SGHRS, CDR2 YFSETQ. The length of the CDR3 is 17 residues. Trimming left V 4 bases short and J 1 base short, with 15 bases between. CDR3 residues: CASSPRTKGSGANVLTF. In nucleotides, the CDR3 is TGCGCCAGCAGCCCGAGAACTAAGGGATCTGGGGCCAACGTCCTGACTTTC.

This clonotype was recorded at least ten times. The chain has TRBV7-2 and TRBJ2-1; D possibly corresponds to TRBD2 (8 bases). The CDR3 extends over 15 amino acids. Germline V CDR1 and CDR2: SGHTA, FQGNSA. Deletions cut 5 bases from V and 8 bases from J, with 19 bases between. The DNA for the CDR3 is TGTGCCAGCAGCCGTGCCAGGGGGACTAGGCATGAGCAGTTCTTC. The encoded protein is CASSRARGTRHEQFF.

This clonotype was counted only a few times. CDR3: CSAPLSGEETQYF. The DNA for the CDR3 is TGCAGTGCCCCACTCAGCGGGGAAGAGACCCAGTACTTC. The rearrangement joins TRBV20-1 to TRBJ2-5, with 7 positions matching TRBD2. Looked up from germline, CDR1 is DFQATT and CDR2 is SNEGSKA (reference sequence). J was trimmed by 3 bases and V by 6 bases; bases with no gene match: 7. The CDR3 is 13 amino acids.

This clonotype was seen many times. The chain carries TRBV5-1 and TRBJ2-3, with 12 bases lining up with TRBD2. Per the germline V gene, CDR1 is SGHRS and CDR2 is YFSETQ. This CDR3 comprises 15 residues. V was pared by 4 bases and J by 3 bases, with 3 bases of the junction left unmatched. This CDR3 is CASSTTSGRTDTQYF. The CDR3 DNA is TGCGCCAGCAGCACAACTAGCGGGAGGACAGATACGCAGTATTTT.

This clonotype turned up a few times. The chain couples TRBV4-3 to TRBJ2-1; D remains unclear. This CDR3 spans 14 amino acids. Trimming took 4 bases from V and 9 from J, leaving 16 bases between them. In germline, CDR1 is LGHNA, CDR2 YSLEER. CDR3 amino acids: CASSPTVGLVEQFF. The CDR3 coding sequence is TGCGCCAGCAGCCCGACGGTTGGTTTGGTTGAGCAGTTCTTC.

The table lists this clonotype with a few counts. V gene TRBV7-9 combines with J gene TRBJ1-2; no reliable D call. Deletions cut 3 bases from V and 5 bases from J, with 7 bases between. Germline-derived CDR1 and CDR2 are SEHNR and FQNEAQ (reference sequence). This CDR3 has 12 amino acids. CDR3 in DNA: TGTGCCAGCAGCTTTAAAGGATATGGCTACACCTTC. Translating it yields CASSFKGYGYTF.

The chain has TRBV18 and TRBJ2-5, with 9 bases aligning to TRBD1. Losses at the gene ends were 4 bases for V and 5 bases for J; bases not matched to a gene: 5. This CDR3 is 14 amino acids long. The germline V gene has CDR1 KGHSH and CDR2 LQKENI. This chain's CDR3 is CASSRGTGKETQYF. In DNA, the CDR3 is TGTGCCAGCTCACGAGGGACAGGGAAGGAGACCCAGTACTTC.

CDR3 region: CASSQTGTSGRLSTDTQYF. The DNA for the CDR3 is TGCGCCAGCAGCCAAACCGGGACTAGCGGGAGGCTGAGCACAGATACGCAGTATTTT. V usage is TRBV4-3 and J usage is TRBJ2-3, with 15 bases aligning to TRBD2. The germline V gene encodes CDR1 LGHNA and CDR2 YSLEER. The trim removed 2 bases at V and 0 bases at J, leaving 6 bases unmatched. This CDR3 region has 19 residues.

The sample holds many counts of this clonotype. The chain links TRBV9 to TRBJ2-3, with D perhaps assigned TRBD1 or TRBD2 (5 bases each). The germline CDR1 and CDR2 sequences are SGDLS and YYNGEE. The CDR3 is made up of 15 amino acids. The V end was cut by 5 bases, the J end by 2 bases, with 15 bases between. DNA for the CDR3: TGTGCCAGCAGGAGAGGGGTGAAGGACACAGATACGCAGTATTTT. Protein product: CASRRGVKDTDTQYF.

This clonotype was seen more than once but under ten times. The V gene is TRBV7-2, the J gene TRBJ2-1; 14 bases fit TRBD2. The V and J ends lost 2 bases and 1 base, in that order; junction bases with no gene match: 16. CDR3 length: 22 residues. Germline lookup yields CDR1 SGHTA and CDR2 FQGNSA. The CDR3 coding sequence is TGTGCCAGCAGCTTATTCACAAAATCGGGACTAGCGGGAGAAGGGTCCTACAATGAGCAGTTCTTC. It yields the protein CASSLFTKSGLAGEGSYNEQFF.

This clonotype was counted between two and nine times. The rearrangement uses TRBV6-1 and TRBJ2-2; 11 nucleotides match TRBD1. Per the germline V gene, CDR1 is MNHNS and CDR2 is SASEGT. The CDR3 has 16 residues. Trimming cost V 6 bases and J 4 bases; bases outside gene matches: 7. The CDR3 bases are TGTGCCAGCAGACGCGGACAGGGGGCGCCCACCGGGGAGCTGTTTTTT. This sequence encodes CASRRGQGAPTGELFF.